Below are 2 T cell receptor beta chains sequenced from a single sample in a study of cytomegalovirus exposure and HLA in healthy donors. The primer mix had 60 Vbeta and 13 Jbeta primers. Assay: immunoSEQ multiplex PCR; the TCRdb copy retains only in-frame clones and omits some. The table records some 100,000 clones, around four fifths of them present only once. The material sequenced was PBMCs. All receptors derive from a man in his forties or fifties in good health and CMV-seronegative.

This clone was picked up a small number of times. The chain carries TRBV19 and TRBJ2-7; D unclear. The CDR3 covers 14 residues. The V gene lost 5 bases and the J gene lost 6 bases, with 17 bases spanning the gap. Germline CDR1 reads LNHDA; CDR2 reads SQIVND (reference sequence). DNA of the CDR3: TGTGCCAGTAGTGTTCAGGCGAATACCCGCGAGCAGTACTTC. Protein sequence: CASSVQANTREQYF.

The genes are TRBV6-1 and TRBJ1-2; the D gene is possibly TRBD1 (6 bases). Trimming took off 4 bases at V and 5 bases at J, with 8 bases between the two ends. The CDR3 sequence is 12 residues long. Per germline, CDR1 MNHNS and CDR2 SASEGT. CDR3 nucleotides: TGTGCCAGCAGTGTCCAGGGGTATGGCTACACCTTC. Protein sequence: CASSVQGYGYTF.